The rows below give T cell receptor beta chains drawn from one sample of a study of cytomegalovirus exposure and HLA in healthy donors. Libraries were prepared by immunoSEQ multiplex PCR; TCRdb keeps only in-frame clonotypes and omits some of them. Among tens of thousands of clones listed, approximately 79% were seen once. Sequencing was done on a sample of PBMCs. These receptors were collected from a woman between 35 and 50 years old in good health and CMV-seropositive. The CDR3 runs from the conserved cysteine through the conserved F or W. Fields, in order: clone size, V gene, J gene, D gene, CDR3 protein, CDR3 DNA. A D gene is named only where the DNA matches it firmly. The size entry is marked missing in some rows and otherwise reads once, few, many or a size class.

abundance: -; v_gene: TRBV18; j_gene: TRBJ1-5; d_gene: TRBD1; CDR3aa: CASSPGRGHQPQHF; CDR3nt: TGTGCCAGCTCACCAGGCAGGGGGCATCAGCCCCAGCATTTT
abundance: -; v_gene: TRBV2; j_gene: TRBJ2-7; d_gene: TRBD2; CDR3aa: CASTQGLAGGYEQYF; CDR3nt: TGTGCCAGCACCCAGGGACTAGCGGGGGGTTACGAGCAGTACTTC
abundance: few; v_gene: TRBV5-1; j_gene: TRBJ1-2; d_gene: -; CDR3aa: CASSLESRGGSYTF; CDR3nt: TGCGCCAGCAGCTTGGAATCCAGGGGTGGTAGCTACACCTTC
abundance: -; v_gene: TRBV19; j_gene: TRBJ1-2; d_gene: -; CDR3aa: CASVRRGAEPNYGYTF; CDR3nt: TGTGCCAGTGTACGGCGTGGGGCAGAACCTAACTATGGCTACACCTTC
abundance: few; v_gene: TRBV11-3; j_gene: TRBJ2-1; d_gene: -; CDR3aa: CASSLMRGTLNEQFF; CDR3nt: TGTGCCAGCAGCTTAATGCGGGGTACCCTCAATGAGCAGTTCTTC
abundance: -; v_gene: TRBV6-6; j_gene: TRBJ2-3; d_gene: TRBD1; CDR3aa: CASSNRQGWSTDTQYF; CDR3nt: TGTGCCAGCAGTAACCGACAGGGTTGGAGCACAGATACGCAGTATTTT
abundance: once; v_gene: TRBV15; j_gene: TRBJ2-1; d_gene: -; CDR3aa: CATSRGRATRYNEQFF; CDR3nt: TGTGCCACCAGCAGAGGTCGAGCGACCCGGTACAATGAGCAGTTCTTC
abundance: -; v_gene: TRBV5-6; j_gene: TRBJ2-7; d_gene: -; CDR3aa: CASSVGRGWYEQYF; CDR3nt: TGTGCCAGCAGCGTAGGTCGAGGCTGGTACGAGCAGTACTTC
abundance: few; v_gene: TRBV7-9; j_gene: TRBJ1-6; d_gene: TRBD1; CDR3aa: CASSPSGTGHSPLHF; CDR3nt: TGTGCCAGCAGCCCAAGCGGGACAGGGCATTCACCCCTCCACTTT
abundance: -; v_gene: TRBV5-1; j_gene: TRBJ2-1; d_gene: TRBD2; CDR3aa: CASSPGGGNEQFF; CDR3nt: TGCGCCAGCAGCCCGGGGGGGGGCAATGAGCAGTTCTTC
abundance: -; v_gene: TRBV5-1; j_gene: TRBJ2-5; d_gene: -; CDR3aa: CASSLIQRETQYF; CDR3nt: TGCGCCAGCAGCTTGATTCAGCGGGAGACCCAGTACTTC
abundance: -; v_gene: TRBV6-5; j_gene: TRBJ1-1; d_gene: -; CDR3aa: CASSYGLGAGAEAFF; CDR3nt: TGTGCCAGCAGTTACGGGTTGGGGGCCGGGGCTGAAGCTTTCTTT
abundance: -; v_gene: TRBV11-3; j_gene: TRBJ2-3; d_gene: TRBD1; CDR3aa: CASSLRQGTTDTQYF; CDR3nt: TGTGCCAGCAGCTTACGACAGGGGACGACAGATACGCAGTATTTT
abundance: few; v_gene: TRBV5-6; j_gene: TRBJ2-3; d_gene: TRBD2; CDR3aa: CASSFRLAGVGDTQYF; CDR3nt: TGTGCCAGCAGCTTCAGACTAGCGGGGGTCGGAGATACGCAGTATTTT
abundance: -; v_gene: TRBV2; j_gene: TRBJ1-6; d_gene: -; CDR3aa: CASSTTVNNSPLHF; CDR3nt: TGTGCCAGCAGCACCACAGTTAATAATTCACCCCTCCACTTT
abundance: -; v_gene: TRBV7-2; j_gene: TRBJ1-5; d_gene: -; CDR3aa: CASSFRNTNQPQHF; CDR3nt: TGTGCCAGCAGCTTCCGCAACACCAATCAGCCCCAGCATTTT
abundance: -; v_gene: TRBV29-1; j_gene: TRBJ2-7; d_gene: -; CDR3aa: CSVVRDSYEQYF; CDR3nt: TGCAGCGTTGTACGGGATTCCTACGAGCAGTACTTC
abundance: few; v_gene: TRBV5-1; j_gene: TRBJ2-5; d_gene: -; CDR3aa: CASSFRAGWGETQYF; CDR3nt: TGCGCCAGCAGCTTTAGGGCAGGGTGGGGAGAGACCCAGTACTTC
abundance: -; v_gene: TRBV27; j_gene: TRBJ1-1; d_gene: -; CDR3aa: CASSSNRGGQSTEAFF; CDR3nt: TGTGCCAGCAGTTCCAACCGGGGGGGTCAGAGCACTGAAGCTTTCTTT
abundance: few; v_gene: TRBV19; j_gene: TRBJ1-2; d_gene: TRBD1; CDR3aa: CASSTMTGQGGNYGYTF; CDR3nt: TGTGCCAGTAGTACGATGACAGGGCAAGGAGGAAACTATGGCTACACCTTC
abundance: -; v_gene: TRBV6-5; j_gene: TRBJ2-7; d_gene: TRBD1; CDR3aa: CASSRQGNYYEQYF; CDR3nt: TGTGCCAGCAGCCGACAGGGCAACTACTACGAGCAGTACTTC
abundance: -; v_gene: TRBV6-5; j_gene: TRBJ2-5; d_gene: TRBD1; CDR3aa: CASSSRTGGETQYF; CDR3nt: TGTGCCAGCAGTAGCCGGACAGGGGGAGAGACCCAGTACTTC
abundance: -; v_gene: TRBV11-2; j_gene: TRBJ2-1; d_gene: -; CDR3aa: CASSPIALALYNEQFF; CDR3nt: TGTGCCAGCAGCCCTATAGCACTAGCCCTTTACAATGAGCAGTTCTTC
abundance: -; v_gene: TRBV19; j_gene: TRBJ2-6; d_gene: -; CDR3aa: CASSHPGVAGANVLTF; CDR3nt: TGTGCCAGTAGTCACCCCGGGGTGGCTGGGGCCAACGTCCTGACTTTC